Presented here are 26 T cell receptor beta chains from one specimen sequenced in a study of shared T cell receptors in the human thymus. The repertoire was sequenced with immunoSEQ multiplex PCR; TCRdb's copy has only in-frame clones and lacks some. The table includes 600,000 or so clones, 80% to 90% detected once. These data were also filed under a second study, of human thymus T cells.

Sequencing was performed on thymocytes. Receptors were obtained from a boy in the first two years of life with a congenital heart defect.

V usage is TRBV5-1 and J usage is TRBJ2-3; 8 bases fit TRBD2. V lost 4 bases to trimming and J lost 7 bases; unmatched junction nucleotides: 20. This CDR3 spans 18 amino acids. Looked up from germline, CDR1 is SGHRS and CDR2 is YFSETQ. The CDR3 DNA reads as TGCGCCAGCAGCCATAACAAACACGCGGGACTAGTCCCAAATACGCAGTATTTT. Amino acids: CASSHNKHAGLVPNTQYF.

V is TRBV15 and J is TRBJ2-3, with a tentative D call TRBD1 (6 bases). CDR1 LNHNV and CDR2 YYDKDF come from the germline V gene (reference sequence). The ends were cut back, 1 base at V and 2 bases at J, with 10 bases in the middle. The CDR3 loop spans 15 amino acids. CDR3 sequence reads: CATSRGGRNTDTQYF. As DNA, the CDR3 is TGTGCCACCAGCAGAGGGGGGCGAAACACAGATACGCAGTATTTT.

The V call is TRBV7-9, the J call TRBJ1-2; D is unclear. From germline, CDR1 is SEHNR and CDR2 FQNEAQ (reference sequence). The CDR3 extends over 15 amino acids. Trimming stripped 5 bases from V and 0 bases from J, with 13 bases between. Written as DNA, the CDR3 is TGTGCCAGCAGCCCCTCAGAAAAAGCTAACTATGGCTACACCTTC. Translation: CASSPSEKANYGYTF. The full variable domain, in which reference TRBV7-9 and TRBJ1-2 provide the parts outside the CDR3, is DTGVSQNPRHKITKRGQNVTFRCDPISEHNRLYWYRQTLGQGPEFLTYFQNEAQLEKSRLLSDRFSAERPKGSFSTLEIQRTEQGDSAMYLCASSPSEKANYGYTFGSGTRLTVV.

The chain uses TRBV5-1 and TRBJ1-1, with 9 bases aligning to TRBD1. The CDR3 length is 17 residues. Germline V gives CDR1 SGHRS, CDR2 YFSETQ. After removal of 0 bases from V and 1 base from J, the junction contained 7 bases not matched to a gene. In DNA, the CDR3 is TGCGCCAGCAGCTTGGGAGGGACAGGGCCTTGGAACACTGAAGCTTTCTTT. Protein sequence: CASSLGGTGPWNTEAFF.

This chain links TRBV28 with TRBJ1-4, with 10 nucleotides matching TRBD1. J lost 8 bases, V lost 6 bases, and 9 bases had no gene match. CDR3 length equals 15 residues. Germline CDR1 reads MDHEN; CDR2 reads SYDVKM. DNA for the CDR3: TGTGCCAGCAGGGAAAGACAGGGGGCCGGAGAAAAACTGTTTTTT. Translated: CASRERQGAGEKLFF.

This chain joins TRBV6-6 and TRBJ2-7; 10 bases fit TRBD1. Germline CDR1 is MNHNY and CDR2 is SVGAGI (reference sequence). V shed 0 bases, J shed 10 bases, and the junction held 6 bases outside the gene matches. The CDR3 is 14 residues long. The CDR3 DNA reads as TGTGCCAGCAGTTACTCTCCGGGACAGGGGCCTCAGTACTTC. Amino acids: CASSYSPGQGPQYF.

The chain recombines TRBV27 with TRBJ1-2; D not certain. The CDR3 is made up of 16 amino acids. Germline CDR1 MNHEY, CDR2 SMNVEV (reference sequence). V was clipped by 4 bases and J by 0 bases, with 15 bases between them. This CDR3 reads CASSSQRRGPNYGYTF. The CDR3 nucleotides are TGTGCCAGCAGTTCCCAGCGGCGAGGTCCTAACTATGGCTACACCTTC.

This clone was found once. The chain's CDR3 is CASSSRGGEYSPLHF. DNA of the CDR3: TGTGCCAGCAGCTCCCGGGGAGGGGAGTATTCACCCCTCCACTTT. The rearrangement uses TRBV11-2 and TRBJ1-6; the D gene is possibly TRBD1 (5 bases). This CDR3 comprises 15 residues. Trimming removed 4 bases at V and 8 bases at J, with 15 bases between. Germline CDR1 SGHAT, CDR2 FQNNGV.

The chain joins TRBV28 to TRBJ2-7, with 7 bases fitting TRBD1. The J segment lost 3 bases and the V segment lost 6 bases, leaving 11 bases of the junction unmatched. Germline CDR1 and CDR2: MDHEN and SYDVKM. This CDR3 is built from 15 residues. The CDR3 region is CASSPPGQHRYEQYF. The CDR3 DNA reads as TGTGCCAGCAGCCCCCCGGGACAGCACCGCTACGAGCAGTACTTC. Full variable domain (outside the CDR3, taken from reference TRBV28 and TRBJ2-7): DVKVTQSSRYLVKRTGEKVFLECVQDMDHENMFWYRQDPGLGLRLIYFSYDVKMKEKGDIPEGYSVSREKKERFSLILESASTNQTSMYLCASSPPGQHRYEQYFGPGTRLTVT.

The chain uses TRBV4-2 and TRBJ1-3, with 8 bases fitting TRBD1. Germline lookup yields CDR1 LGHNA and CDR2 YNFKEQ. The CDR3 extends over 15 amino acids. V gave up 3 bases and J gave up 0 bases; unmatched junction bases: 1. CDR3 sequence: CASSQGTGSGNTIYF. The DNA for the CDR3 is TGTGCCAGCAGCCAGGGGACAGGCTCTGGAAACACCATATATTTT.

The chain uses TRBV6-4 and TRBJ1-6; the match to TRBD1 covers 7 bases. The germline V gene encodes CDR1 MRHNA and CDR2 SNTAGT. The trim removed 6 bases at V and 5 bases at J, leaving 4 bases unmatched. This CDR3 contains 14 residues. In DNA form, the CDR3 reads TGTGCCAGCAGGGGGACAGATGATAATTCACCCCTCCACTTT. Protein: CASRGTDDNSPLHF.

This clone occurred once. Here the CDR3 omits its conserved ending phenylalanine or tryptophan, so a read error is the likely source. The DNA is left out, because the CDR3 cannot be placed on it with certainty; the CDR3 is given as TCRdb lists it. The V gene is TRBV20-1, the J gene TRBJ1-2; the D call TRBD1 from the table was never checked on the DNA. Germline CDR1 DFQATT, CDR2 SNEGSKA (reference sequence). The CDR3 region is 10 residues in length, termini included. The CDR3 spells CSARDSHGTA.

The sample holds a few counts of this clone. The gene calls are TRBV6-5 and TRBJ1-2; TRBD1 matches 8 bases. The CDR3 has 16 residues. Germline V gene sequence: CDR1 MNHEY, CDR2 SVGAGI. V lost 2 bases and J lost 0; bases outside the gene matches: 5. DNA for the CDR3: TGTGCCAGCAGTTACCGAGGACAGGGACCTAACTATGGCTACACCTTC. Encoded protein: CASSYRGQGPNYGYTF.

This clone was seen once. The chain employs TRBV4-3 and TRBJ1-4; 7 positions match TRBD1. Germline-derived CDR1 and CDR2 are LGHNA and YSLEER. V lost 0 bases, J lost 5 bases, and 3 bases stayed unmatched. The CDR3 extends over 15 amino acids. The CDR3 nucleotides are TGCGCCAGCAGCCAAGAGAGGGACAGAAATGAAAAACTGTTTTTT. Its protein product is CASSQERDRNEKLFF.

The chain recombines TRBV28 with TRBJ2-1; 9 bases agree with TRBD2. The CDR3 length is 16 residues. V was clipped by 3 bases and J by 0 bases; unmatched bases: 3. In germline, CDR1 is MDHEN, CDR2 SYDVKM. The CDR3 loop is CASSFGTSISYNEQFF. CDR3 coding DNA: TGTGCCAGCAGTTTTGGGACTAGCATCTCCTACAATGAGCAGTTCTTC.

The chain recombines TRBV27 with TRBJ1-2; weak D call: TRBD1 (5 bases). V lost 2 bases and J lost 4, with 20 bases in between. The CDR3 is made up of 17 amino acids. Germline V CDR1 and CDR2: MNHEY, SMNVEV (reference sequence). The CDR3 spells CASSLHRTSPDPYGYTF. CDR3 nucleotide sequence: TGTGCCAGCAGTTTACATCGGACAAGTCCTGATCCCTATGGCTACACCTTC.

The chain is built from TRBV4-3 and TRBJ2-3, with 7 bases that match TRBD2. V shed 0 bases, J shed 5 bases, and the junction held 17 bases outside the gene matches. The CDR3 covers 19 residues. In germline, CDR1 is LGHNA, CDR2 YSLEER. The CDR3 here is CASSQDRVGPREGGDTQYF. The DNA for the CDR3 is TGCGCCAGCAGCCAAGATAGGGTGGGTCCGAGGGAGGGTGGAGATACGCAGTATTTT.

This rearrangement joins TRBV30 to TRBJ1-2; TRBD1 matches 9 bases. The CDR3 length is 13 residues. The ends lost 5 bases at V and 7 bases at J; junction bases unmatched: 8. CDR1 is GTSNPN, CDR2 SVGIG, per germline (reference sequence). The CDR3 is CAWPRTGDGGYTF. CDR3 in DNA: TGTGCCTGGCCCCGGACAGGGGATGGTGGCTACACCTTC.

This clone came up a few times. This chain uses TRBV11-2 with TRBJ2-5; 7 bases fit TRBD2. The CDR3 is made up of 16 amino acids. Germline loops: CDR1 SGHAT, CDR2 FQNNGV. J lost 1 base, V lost 1 base, and 6 bases had no gene match. CDR3 loop: CASSLAASGPQETQYF. CDR3 nucleotide sequence: TGTGCCAGCAGCTTAGCGGCTAGCGGCCCCCAAGAGACCCAGTACTTC.

This chain joins TRBV5-1 and TRBJ2-7; 12 bases align to TRBD2. CDR3 length equals 17 residues. Germline CDR1 is SGHRS and CDR2 is YFSETQ. V shed 4 bases and J 5 bases; nucleotides not matched to a gene: 13. The CDR3 reads CASSRRFGTSGHNEQYF. CDR3 nucleotide sequence: TGCGCCAGCAGCAGGAGGTTTGGGACTAGCGGGCACAACGAGCAGTACTTC.

The chain employs TRBV28 and TRBJ2-7; the D is unclear. This CDR3 has 13 amino acids. Per the germline V gene, CDR1 is MDHEN and CDR2 is SYDVKM. Trimming took 2 bases from V and 2 from J, leaving 7 bases between them. The CDR3 DNA reads as TGTGCCAGCAGTTTACCTCTCCCCTACGAGCAGTACTTC. It specifies CASSLPLPYEQYF. The full variable domain, rest sourced from reference TRBV28 and TRBJ2-7, is DVKVTQSSRYLVKRTGEKVFLECVQDMDHENMFWYRQDPGLGLRLIYFSYDVKMKEKGDIPEGYSVSREKKERFSLILESASTNQTSMYLCASSLPLPYEQYFGPGTRLTVT.

The chain is built from TRBV11-3 and TRBJ2-2; 7 bases align to TRBD2. The junction had 6 bases not matched to a gene; V was cut back by 11 bases and J by 0 bases. There are 14 residues in the CDR3. Germline CDR1 SGHNT, CDR2 YENEEA. CDR3: CAPRGDTNTGELFF. CDR3 DNA: TGTGCCCCTCGGGGGGATACGAACACCGGGGAGCTGTTTTTT.

V and J are TRBV16 and TRBJ1-5; TRBD1 is a possible D gene (5 bases). Germline CDR1 reads KGHSY; CDR2 reads FQNENV. The V gene lost 2 bases and the J gene lost 7 bases, with 18 bases spanning the gap. There are 16 residues in the CDR3. CDR3 residues: CASSQNAEGLWQPQHF. The CDR3 nucleotides read TGTGCCAGCAGCCAAAACGCGGAGGGACTTTGGCAGCCCCAGCATTTT.

The rearrangement uses TRBV28 and TRBJ2-7; TRBD1 matches at 7 bases. After removal of 9 bases from V and 2 bases from J, the junction contained 7 bases not matched to a gene. Germline assignment: CDR1 MDHEN and CDR2 SYDVKM. The CDR3 is 13 residues long. This CDR3 is CASFRGTAYEQYF. The CDR3, as DNA: TGTGCCAGTTTCAGGGGGACAGCCTACGAGCAGTACTTC.

The chain links TRBV10-3 to TRBJ2-1, with 8 bases matching TRBD2. From germline, CDR1 is ENHRY and CDR2 SYGVKD. This CDR3 is built from 12 residues. V lost 8 bases and J lost 8; bases outside the gene matches: 5. Here the CDR3 reads CAIGTRGHEQFF. The CDR3 region has the DNA TGTGCCATCGGGACTAGGGGCCATGAGCAGTTCTTC.

The chain links TRBV6-5 to TRBJ1-6; tentatively, D is TRBD1 (5 bases). The V end was cut by 0 bases, the J end by 9 bases, with 15 bases between. The CDR3 extends over 16 amino acids. Germline V gene lookup returns CDR1 MNHEY and CDR2 SVGAGI. The CDR3 coding sequence is TGTGCCAGCAGTTACTCGATCCAGACAGAATTTTCACCCCTCCACTTT. Translating gives CASSYSIQTEFSPLHF.